This T cell receptor beta chain was identified during a study of cytomegalovirus exposure and HLA in healthy donors. Trimming left V 3 bases short and J 0 bases short, with 21 bases between. The CDR3 has 19 residues. The germline V gene has CDR1 SGHNT and CDR2 YYREEE (reference sequence). PCR involved 60 Vbeta and 13 Jbeta primers. Assay used: immunoSEQ multiplex PCR; TCRdb lists only in-frame clones, some missing. The sample lists roughly 80,000 clones, less than 80% occurring once. Study conclusions and caveats: Apart from CMV serostatus, no immune exposure information was available. At a 0.05 false discovery rate, a later analysis found 16,951 TCR beta sequences to be associated with HLA alleles. Relative to the roughly 640-donor mean, N-insertions were reportedly fewer in an Asian-associated ancestry cluster in a later analysis. In a later analysis, TCR beta V- and J-gene trimming was associated with a missense DCLRE1C variant.

With respect to this clone: Its cognate antigen is unknown.

The V call is TRBV5-4, the J call TRBJ2-2; D call uncertain. The TCR sequence derives from a woman aged 45-65 years in good health and CMV-seropositive. The material sequenced was PBMCs. CDR3 residues: CASSWPPVESVSNTGELFF. CDR3 DNA sequence: TGTGCCAGCAGCTGGCCCCCTGTGGAGTCGGTATCGAACACCGGGGAGCTGTTTTTT.